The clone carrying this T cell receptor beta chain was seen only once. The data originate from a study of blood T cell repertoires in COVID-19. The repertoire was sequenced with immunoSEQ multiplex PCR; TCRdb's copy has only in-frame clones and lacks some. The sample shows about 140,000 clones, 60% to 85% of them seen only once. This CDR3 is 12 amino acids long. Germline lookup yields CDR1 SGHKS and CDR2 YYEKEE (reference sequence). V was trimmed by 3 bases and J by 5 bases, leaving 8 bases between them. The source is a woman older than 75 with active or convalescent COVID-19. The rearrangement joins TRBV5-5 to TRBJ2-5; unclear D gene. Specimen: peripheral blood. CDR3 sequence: CASSYLGETQYF. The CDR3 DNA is TGTGCCAGCAGCTACCTAGGCGAGACCCAGTACTTC.